The entry below describes one TCR beta chain. Its antigen is not yet known. Base-call qualities are not available, and no considerably larger clone is one nucleotide away. For CDR1 and CDR2, the germline V gene lists SGHTA and FQGNSA. V gives up 7 bases and J gives up 0 bases, and the segment between their germline ends measures 15 bases. The CDR3 numbers 15 residues from cysteine through phenylalanine. CDR3 DNA only is kept here, 45 bases in frame from base 1. The time point label, as the study defines it: about 28 days (+/-7) after the second vaccine dose. AZD1222 recipients whose second dose came at about 4 weeks and those whose second dose came at about 12 weeks were combined into one group, since spike-specific TCR depth and breadth did not differ between the two schedules. The vaccinee samples were drawn from two UK trials, COV001 and COV002, one of which was a single-blind randomized controlled phase 2/3 trial testing AZD1222 (ChAdOx1 nCoV-19) in healthy adults. For TCRbeta chain sequencing, PBMC samples from trial participants were taken at day 0 and at day 28 after the second dose.

These data originate in a study of T cell responses to AZD1222 COVID-19 vaccine (dated by TCRdb to the early 2020s). In terms of the full investigation: TCR sequencing was performed for 230 to 250 trial participants, of whom around 210 were given two doses of AZD1222 and around 26 were given two doses of MenACWY control vaccine. Trial participants were enrolled by age into 18-55, 56-69 and 70-plus year subgroups, with 148, 28 and 57 TCR-sequenced participants respectively.

The CDR3 regions of human TCRbeta chains were subjected to immunosequencing. From the authors' description of their analysis: Repertoire TCRs were matched against a reference library of SARS-CoV-2-specific TCRs generated with the MIRA antigen-specificity platform. Breadth meant the fraction of unique TCRs that were SARS-CoV-2-associated, whereas depth meant the fraction of total T cells that were SARS-CoV-2-associated. Using the MIRA data, each spike-specific TCR was mapped to the spike region that the TCR reacts to and placed in a CD4 or CD8 class. Log10-transformed breadth and depth values were compared by one-way ANOVA with Sidak's multiple comparisons tests. TCRdb retrieved this table from immuneACCESS and kept in-frame rearrangements only. Not all clones are present; in checked studies, unresolved V genes account for under half, and no reason is known for the remainder. That table is the source of V, J and clone size, and D and trimming were worked out from the DNA. The sample has approximately 170,000 clones on record, approximately 90% of them singletons. 0.95% to 1.1% of the sample is in the top ten clones.

General findings and caveats noted by the study authors: The 56-69-year group was small, and its depth increase did not reach significance, likely because of low power. Reportedly, almost half of the unique spike-specific TCRs recognized epitopes lying outside the regions that are mutated in the B.1.351 and B.1.1.7 variants. After two AZD1222 doses, spike-specific TCR breadth and depth were significantly higher than at day 0 and than in MenACWY recipients. Participants were mostly white British and included more females than males, and it was suggested by the authors that clonal diversity may have been underestimated. The vaccine-associated CD4 TCRs covered the entire spike protein, and the dominant responses fell in regions 160-218 and 743-854. Conclusions about previously exposed vaccinees are limited because only a handful of AZD1222 recipients were SARS-CoV-2 seropositive at baseline. No day 14 peak-response samples were available, so repertoires were characterized only after the peak T cell response.

The sequence links TRBV7-2 to TRBJ1-2, and TRBD1 may be the D gene, going by 5 matching bases. This TCR was recovered from an adult who received the AZD1222 COVID-19 vaccine. Here the sequenced sample was peripheral blood, taken 28 days after the second AZD1222 dose. The nucleotides are TGTGCCAGCAACCCGGGGGGTTCCCCTAACTATGGCTACACCTTC. This codes for CASNPGGSPNYGYTF.